This T cell receptor (beta chain) was sequenced for a study of blood T cells in healthy people across ages. General study results and limits: The study found more naive CD4+ cells and higher diversity in long-lived than aged donors. A strong correlation was seen between TCR beta diversity and naive T cell percentage. Leaving the PBMCs unsorted stopped any conclusive comparison of naive versus antigen-experienced cells.

This clonotype showed up just a few times. Its specificity is not known. A second 7 to 11 cycle PCR used barcoded and J-beta primers. Each sample yielded at least 3 million CDR3-containing paired-end reads. TCRdb analysed the 5' RACE reads with MiXCR anew, one entry per CDR3 protein. The sample comprises about 290,000 distinct CDR3 sequences, 25% to 30% of which are singletons, and 29% rests with the top ten. V lost 5 bases and J 1 base, leaving 14 bases between the germline ends. This CDR3 region has 14 residues. The germline V gene has CDR1 DFQATT and CDR2 SNEGSKA (reference sequence). The rearrangement links TRBV20-1 to TRBJ2-5, with a tentative D call TRBD1 (5 bases). Sequencing was carried out using blood. This clonotype was sampled from a woman in her sixties or seventies in good health. In DNA form, the CDR3 reads TGCAGTGCTGCAGACGGCAGGGCCCAAGAGACCCAGTACTTC. Protein: CSAADGRAQETQYF.